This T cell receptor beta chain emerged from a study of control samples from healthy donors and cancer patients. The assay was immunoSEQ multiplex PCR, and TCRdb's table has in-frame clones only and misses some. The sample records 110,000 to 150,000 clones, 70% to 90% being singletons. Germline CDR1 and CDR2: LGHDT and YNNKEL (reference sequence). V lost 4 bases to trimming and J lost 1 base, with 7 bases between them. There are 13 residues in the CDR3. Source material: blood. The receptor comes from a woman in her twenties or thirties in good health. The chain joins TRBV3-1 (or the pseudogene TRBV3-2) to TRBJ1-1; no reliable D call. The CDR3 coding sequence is TGTGCCAGCAGCCCCCGACCGAACACTGAAGCTTTCTTT. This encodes CASSPRPNTEAFF.